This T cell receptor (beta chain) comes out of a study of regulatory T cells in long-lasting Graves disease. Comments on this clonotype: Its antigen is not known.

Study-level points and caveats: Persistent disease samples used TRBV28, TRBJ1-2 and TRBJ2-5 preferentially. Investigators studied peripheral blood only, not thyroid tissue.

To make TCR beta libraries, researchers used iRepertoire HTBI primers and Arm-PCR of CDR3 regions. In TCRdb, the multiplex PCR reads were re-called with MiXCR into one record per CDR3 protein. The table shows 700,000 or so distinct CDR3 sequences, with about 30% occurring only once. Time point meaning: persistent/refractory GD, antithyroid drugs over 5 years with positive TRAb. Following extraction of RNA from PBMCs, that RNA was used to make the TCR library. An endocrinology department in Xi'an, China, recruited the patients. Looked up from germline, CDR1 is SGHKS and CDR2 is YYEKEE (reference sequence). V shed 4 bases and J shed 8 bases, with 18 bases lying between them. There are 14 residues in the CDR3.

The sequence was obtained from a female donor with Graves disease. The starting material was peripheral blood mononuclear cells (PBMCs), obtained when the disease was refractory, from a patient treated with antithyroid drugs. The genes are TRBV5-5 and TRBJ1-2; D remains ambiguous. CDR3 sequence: CASSPVGSEQGYTF. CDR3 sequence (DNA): TGTGCCAGCAGCCCGGTGGGGTCCGAACAAGGCTACACCTTC.